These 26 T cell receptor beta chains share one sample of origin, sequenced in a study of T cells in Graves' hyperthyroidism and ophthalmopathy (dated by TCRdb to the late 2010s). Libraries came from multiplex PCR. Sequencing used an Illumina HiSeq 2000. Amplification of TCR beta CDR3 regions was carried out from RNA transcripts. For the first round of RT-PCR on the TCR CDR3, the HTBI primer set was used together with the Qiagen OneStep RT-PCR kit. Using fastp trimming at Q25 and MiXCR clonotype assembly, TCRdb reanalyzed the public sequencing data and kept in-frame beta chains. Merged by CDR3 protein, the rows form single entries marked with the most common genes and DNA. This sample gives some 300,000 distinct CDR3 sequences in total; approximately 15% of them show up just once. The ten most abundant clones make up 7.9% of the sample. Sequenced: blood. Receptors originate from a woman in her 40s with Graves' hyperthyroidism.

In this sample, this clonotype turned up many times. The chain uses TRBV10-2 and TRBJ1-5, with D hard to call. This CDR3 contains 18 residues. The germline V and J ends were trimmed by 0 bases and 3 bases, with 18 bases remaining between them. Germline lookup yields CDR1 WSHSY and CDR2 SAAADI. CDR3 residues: CASSESAPATRDNQPQHF. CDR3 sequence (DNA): TGCGCCAGCAGTGAGTCAGCCCCGGCCACACGGGACAATCAGCCCCAGCATTTT.

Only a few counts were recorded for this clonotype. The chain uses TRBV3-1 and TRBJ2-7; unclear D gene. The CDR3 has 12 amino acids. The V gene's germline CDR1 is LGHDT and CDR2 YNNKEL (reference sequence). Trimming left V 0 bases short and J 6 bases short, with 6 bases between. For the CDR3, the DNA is TGTGCCAGCAGCCAAGAGACTCCCGAGCAGTACTTC. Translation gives CASSQETPEQYF.

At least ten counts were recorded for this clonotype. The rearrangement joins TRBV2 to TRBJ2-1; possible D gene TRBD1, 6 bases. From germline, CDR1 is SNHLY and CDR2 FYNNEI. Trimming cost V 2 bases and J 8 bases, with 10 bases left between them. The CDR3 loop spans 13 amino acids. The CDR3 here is CASSEQQGHEQFF. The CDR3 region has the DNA TGTGCCAGCAGTGAACAACAGGGCCATGAGCAGTTCTTC.

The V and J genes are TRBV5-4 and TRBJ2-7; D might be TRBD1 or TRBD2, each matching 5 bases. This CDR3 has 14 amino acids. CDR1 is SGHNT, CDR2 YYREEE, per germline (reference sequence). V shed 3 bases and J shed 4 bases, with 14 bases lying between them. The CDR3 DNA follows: TGTGCCAGCAGCTCGACGGGGCAGAGATACGAGCAGTACTTC. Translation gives CASSSTGQRYEQYF.

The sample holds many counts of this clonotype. The DNA for the CDR3 is TGCGCCAGCAGCGTACAGGGTCATCAGCCCCAGCATTTT. This sequence encodes CASSVQGHQPQHF. The chain links TRBV10-2 to TRBJ1-5; the D gene is possibly TRBD1 (6 bases). The germline V gene encodes CDR1 WSHSY and CDR2 SAAADI. The V end lost 6 bases, the J end lost 5 bases, and 11 bases lay between the germline ends. The CDR3 is 13 residues long.

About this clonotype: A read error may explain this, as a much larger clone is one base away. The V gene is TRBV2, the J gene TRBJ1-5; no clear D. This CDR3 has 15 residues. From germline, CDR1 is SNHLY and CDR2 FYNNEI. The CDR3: CASSLYQVSDQPQHF. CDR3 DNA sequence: TGTGCCAGCAGTTTATACCAAGTTAGCGATCAGCCCCAGCATTTT.

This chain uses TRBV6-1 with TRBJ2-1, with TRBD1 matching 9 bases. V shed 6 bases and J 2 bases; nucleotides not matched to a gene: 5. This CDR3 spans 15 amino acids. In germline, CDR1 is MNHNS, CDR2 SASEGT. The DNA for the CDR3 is TGTGCCAGCAGGCGGAACAGGGGGCCCTACAATGAGCAGTTCTTC. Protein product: CASRRNRGPYNEQFF.

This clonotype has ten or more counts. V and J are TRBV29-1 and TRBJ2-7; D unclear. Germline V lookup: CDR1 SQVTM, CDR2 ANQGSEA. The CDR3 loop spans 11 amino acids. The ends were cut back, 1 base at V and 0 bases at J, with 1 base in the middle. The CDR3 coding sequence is TGCAGCGTTGAAGTCTCCTACGAGCAGTACTTC. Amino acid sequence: CSVEVSYEQYF.

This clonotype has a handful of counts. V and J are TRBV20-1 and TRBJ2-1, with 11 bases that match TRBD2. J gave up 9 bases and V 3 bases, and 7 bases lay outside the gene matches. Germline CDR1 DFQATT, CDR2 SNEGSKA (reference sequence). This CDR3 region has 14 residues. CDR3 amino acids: CSASIAGGPGEQFF. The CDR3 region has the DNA TGCAGTGCTAGCATAGCGGGAGGGCCGGGTGAGCAGTTCTTC.

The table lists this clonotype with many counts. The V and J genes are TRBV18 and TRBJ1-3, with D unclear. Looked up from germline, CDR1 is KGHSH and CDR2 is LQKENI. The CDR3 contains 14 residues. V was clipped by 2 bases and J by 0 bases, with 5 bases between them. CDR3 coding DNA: TGTGCCAGCTCACCAAGCCACTCTGGAAACACCATATATTTT. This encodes CASSPSHSGNTIYF.

CDR3 sequence (DNA): TGTGCTAAGGGACAGGGCAACTCTGGGGCCAACGTCCTGACTTTC. Its protein product is CAKGQGNSGANVLTF. V gene TRBV27 combines with J gene TRBJ2-6; TRBD1 matches 9 bases. The germline V gene encodes CDR1 MNHEY and CDR2 SMNVEV (reference sequence). This CDR3 region has 15 residues.

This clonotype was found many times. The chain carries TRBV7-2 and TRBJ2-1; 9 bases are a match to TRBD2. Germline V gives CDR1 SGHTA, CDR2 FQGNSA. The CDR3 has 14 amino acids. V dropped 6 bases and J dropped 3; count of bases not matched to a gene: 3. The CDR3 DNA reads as TGTGCCAGCAGTCGGACTAGCGTCTACAATGAGCAGTTCTTC. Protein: CASSRTSVYNEQFF.

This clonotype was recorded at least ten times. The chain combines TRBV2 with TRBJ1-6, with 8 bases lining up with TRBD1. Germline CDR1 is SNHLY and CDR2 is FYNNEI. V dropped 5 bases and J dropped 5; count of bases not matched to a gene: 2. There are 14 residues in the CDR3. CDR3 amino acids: CASSRDRNNSPLHF. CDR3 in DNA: TGTGCCAGCAGTCGGGACAGGAATAATTCACCCCTCCACTTT.

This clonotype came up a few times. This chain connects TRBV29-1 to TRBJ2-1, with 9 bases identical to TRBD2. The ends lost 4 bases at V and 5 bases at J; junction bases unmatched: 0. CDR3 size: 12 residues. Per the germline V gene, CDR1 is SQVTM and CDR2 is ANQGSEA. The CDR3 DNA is TGCAGCGTTGGACTAGCGGACAATGAGCAGTTCTTC. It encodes CSVGLADNEQFF.

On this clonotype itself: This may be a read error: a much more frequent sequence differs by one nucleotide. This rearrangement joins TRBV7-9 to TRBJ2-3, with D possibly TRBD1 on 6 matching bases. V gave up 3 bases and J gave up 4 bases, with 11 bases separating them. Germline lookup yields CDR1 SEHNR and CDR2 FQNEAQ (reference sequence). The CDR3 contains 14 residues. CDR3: CASSFRGGADTQYF. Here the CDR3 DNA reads TGTGCCAGCAGCTTCCGTGGGGGCGCAGATACGCAGTATTTT. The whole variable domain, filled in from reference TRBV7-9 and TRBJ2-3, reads DTGVSQNPRHKITKRGQNVTFRCDPISEHNRLYWYRQTLGQGPEFLTYFQNEAQLEKSRLLSDRFSAERPKGSFSTLEIQRTEQGDSAMYLCASSFRGGADTQYFGPGTRLTVL.

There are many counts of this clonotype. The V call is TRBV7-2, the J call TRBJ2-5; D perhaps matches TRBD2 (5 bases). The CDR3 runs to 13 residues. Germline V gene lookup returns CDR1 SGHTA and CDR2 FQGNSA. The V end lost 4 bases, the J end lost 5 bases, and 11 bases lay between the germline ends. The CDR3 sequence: CASSSRTGETQYF. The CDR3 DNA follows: TGTGCCAGCAGCTCCCGGACTGGTGAGACCCAGTACTTC.

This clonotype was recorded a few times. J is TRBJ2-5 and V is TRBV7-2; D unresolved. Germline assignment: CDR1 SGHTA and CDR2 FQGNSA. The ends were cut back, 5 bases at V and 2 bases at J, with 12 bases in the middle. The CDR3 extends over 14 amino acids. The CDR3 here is CASSTRRSQETQYF. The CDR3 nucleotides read TGTGCCAGCAGCACCCGACGGAGTCAAGAGACCCAGTACTTC.

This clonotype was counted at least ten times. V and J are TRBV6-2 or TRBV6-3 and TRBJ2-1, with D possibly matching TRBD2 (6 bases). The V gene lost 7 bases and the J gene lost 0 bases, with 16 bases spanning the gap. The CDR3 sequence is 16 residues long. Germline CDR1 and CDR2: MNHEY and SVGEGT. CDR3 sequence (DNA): TGTGCCAGCACCTCAACGGGAGCAATCTCCTACAATGAGCAGTTCTTC. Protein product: CASTSTGAISYNEQFF.

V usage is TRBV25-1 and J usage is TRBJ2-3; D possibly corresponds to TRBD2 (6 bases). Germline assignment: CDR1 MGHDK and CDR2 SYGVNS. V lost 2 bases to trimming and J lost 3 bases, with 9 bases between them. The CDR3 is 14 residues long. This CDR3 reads CASSELSGTDTQYF. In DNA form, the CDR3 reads TGTGCCAGCAGTGAACTCAGCGGGACAGATACGCAGTATTTT.

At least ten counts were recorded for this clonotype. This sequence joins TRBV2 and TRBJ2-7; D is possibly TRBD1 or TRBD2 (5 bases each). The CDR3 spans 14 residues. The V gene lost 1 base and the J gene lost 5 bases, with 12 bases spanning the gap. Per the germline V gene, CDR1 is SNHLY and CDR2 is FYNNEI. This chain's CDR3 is CASSEGGYPDEQYF. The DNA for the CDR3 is TGTGCCAGCAGTGAAGGGGGGTACCCGGACGAGCAGTACTTC.

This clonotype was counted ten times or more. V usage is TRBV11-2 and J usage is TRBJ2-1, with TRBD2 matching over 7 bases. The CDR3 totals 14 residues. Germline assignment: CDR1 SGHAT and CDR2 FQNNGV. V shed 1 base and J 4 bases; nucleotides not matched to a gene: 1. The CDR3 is CASSLAGGYNEQFF. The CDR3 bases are TGTGCCAGCAGCTTAGCGGGAGGATACAATGAGCAGTTCTTC.

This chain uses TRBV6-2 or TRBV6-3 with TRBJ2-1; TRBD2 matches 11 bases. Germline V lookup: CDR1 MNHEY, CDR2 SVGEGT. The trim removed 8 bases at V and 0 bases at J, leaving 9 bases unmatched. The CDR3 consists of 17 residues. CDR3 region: CASSELAGVSSYNEQFF. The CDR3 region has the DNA TGTGCCAGCTCTGAACTAGCGGGAGTAAGCTCCTACAATGAGCAGTTCTTC.

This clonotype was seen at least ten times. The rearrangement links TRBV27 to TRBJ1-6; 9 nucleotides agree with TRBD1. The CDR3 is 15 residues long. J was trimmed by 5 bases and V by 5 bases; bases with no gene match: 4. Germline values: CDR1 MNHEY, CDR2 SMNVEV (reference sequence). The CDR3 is CASSAGQGHNSPLHF. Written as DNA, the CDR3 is TGTGCCAGCAGTGCCGGACAGGGGCATAATTCACCCCTCCACTTT.

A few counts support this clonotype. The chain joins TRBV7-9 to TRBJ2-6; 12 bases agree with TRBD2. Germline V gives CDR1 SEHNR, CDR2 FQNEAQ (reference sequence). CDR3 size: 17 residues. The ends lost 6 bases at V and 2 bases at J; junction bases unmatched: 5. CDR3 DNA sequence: TGTGCCAGCAGGATGACTAGCGGGAGAGCTGGGGCCAACGTCCTGACTTTC. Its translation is CASRMTSGRAGANVLTF.

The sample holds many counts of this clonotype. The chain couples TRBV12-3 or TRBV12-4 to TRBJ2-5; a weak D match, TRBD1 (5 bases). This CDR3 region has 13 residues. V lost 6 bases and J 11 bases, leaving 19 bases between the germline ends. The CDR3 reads CASRGADPNTQYF. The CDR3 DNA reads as TGTGCCAGCAGAGGGGCCGACCCGAATACTCAGTACTTC.

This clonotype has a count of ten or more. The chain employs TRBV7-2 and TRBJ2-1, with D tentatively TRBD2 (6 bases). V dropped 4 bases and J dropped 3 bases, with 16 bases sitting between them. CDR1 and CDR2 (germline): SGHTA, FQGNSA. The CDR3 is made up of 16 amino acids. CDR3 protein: CASSWDTGSNYNEQFF. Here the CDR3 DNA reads TGTGCCAGCAGCTGGGATACCGGGAGTAACTACAATGAGCAGTTCTTC.